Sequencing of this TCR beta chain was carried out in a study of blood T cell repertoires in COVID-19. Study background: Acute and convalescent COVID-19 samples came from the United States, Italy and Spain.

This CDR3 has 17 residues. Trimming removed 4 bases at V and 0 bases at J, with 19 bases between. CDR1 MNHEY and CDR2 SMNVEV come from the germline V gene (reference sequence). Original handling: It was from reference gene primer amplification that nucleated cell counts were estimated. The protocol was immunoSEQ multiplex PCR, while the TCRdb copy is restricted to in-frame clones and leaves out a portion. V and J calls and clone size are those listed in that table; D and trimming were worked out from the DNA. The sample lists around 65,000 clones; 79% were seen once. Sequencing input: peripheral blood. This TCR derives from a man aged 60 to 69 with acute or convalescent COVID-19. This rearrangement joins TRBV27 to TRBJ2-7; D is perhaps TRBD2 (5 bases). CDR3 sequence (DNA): TGTGCCAGCAGTTCCTGGGTGGACTCTAGGAGCTCCTACGAGCAGTACTTC. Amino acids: CASSSWVDSRSSYEQYF.